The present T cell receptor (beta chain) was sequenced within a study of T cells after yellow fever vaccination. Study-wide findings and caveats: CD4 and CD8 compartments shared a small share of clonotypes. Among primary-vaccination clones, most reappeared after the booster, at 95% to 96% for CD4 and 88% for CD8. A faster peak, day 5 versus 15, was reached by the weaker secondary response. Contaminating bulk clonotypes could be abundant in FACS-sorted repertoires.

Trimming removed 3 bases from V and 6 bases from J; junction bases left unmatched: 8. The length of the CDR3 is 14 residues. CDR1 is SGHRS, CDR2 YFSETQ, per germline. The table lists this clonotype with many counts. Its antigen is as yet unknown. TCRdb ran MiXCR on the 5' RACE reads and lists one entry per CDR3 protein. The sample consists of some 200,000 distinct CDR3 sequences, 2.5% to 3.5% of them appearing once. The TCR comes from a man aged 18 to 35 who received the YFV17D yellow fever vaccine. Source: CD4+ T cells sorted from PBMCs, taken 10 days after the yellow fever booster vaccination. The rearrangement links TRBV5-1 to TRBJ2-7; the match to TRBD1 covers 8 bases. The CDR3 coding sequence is TGCGCCAGCAGCTCAGGACAGGGCGCCACCGAGCAGTACGTC. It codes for CASSSGQGATEQYV.